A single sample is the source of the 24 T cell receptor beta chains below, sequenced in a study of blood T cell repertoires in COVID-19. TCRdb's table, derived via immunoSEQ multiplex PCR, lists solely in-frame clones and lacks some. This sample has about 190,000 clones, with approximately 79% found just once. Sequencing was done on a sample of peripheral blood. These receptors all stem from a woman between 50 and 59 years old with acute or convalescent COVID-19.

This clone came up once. The CDR3 protein is CASSHTGSGDTGELFF. The CDR3, as DNA: TGTGCCAGCAGCCATACCGGGAGCGGCGATACCGGGGAGCTGTTTTTT. The chain is built from TRBV4-2 and TRBJ2-2; maybe TRBD2 (6 bases). V gave up 3 bases and J gave up 5 bases, with 16 bases separating them. Germline V gene sequence: CDR1 LGHNA, CDR2 YNFKEQ. This CDR3 has 16 amino acids.

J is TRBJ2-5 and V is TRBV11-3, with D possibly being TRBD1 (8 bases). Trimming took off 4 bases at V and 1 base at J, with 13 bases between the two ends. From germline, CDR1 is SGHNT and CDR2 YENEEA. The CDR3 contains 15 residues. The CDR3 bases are TGTGCCAGCAGCTCCTACAGGGGGGGCCAAGAGACCCAGTACTTC. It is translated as CASSSYRGGQETQYF.

CDR3 in DNA: TGTGCCAGCAGTTACTCAGCGTATGGCTACACCTTC. Encoded protein: CASSYSAYGYTF. The V and J genes are TRBV6-2 or TRBV6-3 and TRBJ1-2; D is ambiguous. The V gene lost 0 bases and the J gene lost 5 bases, with 4 bases spanning the gap. The CDR3 loop spans 12 amino acids. Germline V CDR1 and CDR2: MNHEY, SVGEGT.

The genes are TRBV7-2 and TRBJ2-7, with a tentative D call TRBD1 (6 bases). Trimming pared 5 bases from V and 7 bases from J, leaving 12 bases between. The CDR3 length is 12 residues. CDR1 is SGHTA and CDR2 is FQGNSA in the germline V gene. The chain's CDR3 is CASSPFGQEQYF. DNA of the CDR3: TGTGCCAGCAGCCCCTTCGGACAGGAGCAGTACTTC.

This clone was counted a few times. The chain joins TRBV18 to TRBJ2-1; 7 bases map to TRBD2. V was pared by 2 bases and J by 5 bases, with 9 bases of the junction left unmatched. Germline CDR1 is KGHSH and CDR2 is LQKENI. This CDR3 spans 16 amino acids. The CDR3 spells CASSPRRDGGNNEQFF. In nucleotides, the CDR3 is TGTGCCAGCTCACCAAGAAGGGACGGGGGGAACAATGAGCAGTTCTTC.

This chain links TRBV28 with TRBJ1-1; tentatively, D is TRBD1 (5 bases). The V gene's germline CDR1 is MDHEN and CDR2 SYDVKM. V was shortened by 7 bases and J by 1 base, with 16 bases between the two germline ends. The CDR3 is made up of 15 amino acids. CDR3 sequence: CASTATGVWNTEAFF. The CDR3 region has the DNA TGTGCCAGCACCGCGACGGGGGTTTGGAACACTGAAGCTTTCTTT.

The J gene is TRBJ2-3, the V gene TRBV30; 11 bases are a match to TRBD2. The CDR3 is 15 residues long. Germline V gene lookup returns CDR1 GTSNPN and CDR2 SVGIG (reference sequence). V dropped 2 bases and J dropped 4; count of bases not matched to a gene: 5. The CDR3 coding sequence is TGTGCCTGGAGTCTTAGCGGGGGGGCCGCAGATACGCAGTATTTT. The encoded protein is CAWSLSGGAADTQYF.

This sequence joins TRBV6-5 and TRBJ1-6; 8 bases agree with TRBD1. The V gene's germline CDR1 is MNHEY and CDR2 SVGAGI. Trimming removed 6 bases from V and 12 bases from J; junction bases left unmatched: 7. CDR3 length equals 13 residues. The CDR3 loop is CASRRGQGLPLHF. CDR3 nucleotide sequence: TGTGCCAGCAGACGCGGACAGGGTTTACCCCTCCACTTT.

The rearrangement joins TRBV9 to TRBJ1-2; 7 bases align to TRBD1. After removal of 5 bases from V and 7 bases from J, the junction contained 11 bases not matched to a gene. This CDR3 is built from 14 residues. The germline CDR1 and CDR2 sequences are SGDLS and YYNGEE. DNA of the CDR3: TGTGCCAGCAGAACAGGGGTGTGGACGAGTGGCTACACCTTC. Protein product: CASRTGVWTSGYTF.

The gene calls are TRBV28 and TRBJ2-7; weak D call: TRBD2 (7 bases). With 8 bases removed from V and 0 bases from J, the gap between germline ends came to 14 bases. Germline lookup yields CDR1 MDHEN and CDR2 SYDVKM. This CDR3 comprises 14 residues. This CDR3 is CASEKGGSSYEQYF. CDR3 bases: TGTGCCAGCGAGAAGGGGGGGAGCTCCTACGAGCAGTACTTC.

The CDR3 DNA follows: TGTGCCAGCAGCCCGGGACAGGCTCGGGAGTCCTATGGCTACACCTTC. It is translated as CASSPGQARESYGYTF. The chain combines TRBV5-4 with TRBJ1-2, with 8 bases that match TRBD1. The trim removed 4 bases at V and 4 bases at J, leaving 12 bases unmatched. The CDR3 runs 16 residues. Looked up from germline, CDR1 is SGHNT and CDR2 is YYREEE (reference sequence).

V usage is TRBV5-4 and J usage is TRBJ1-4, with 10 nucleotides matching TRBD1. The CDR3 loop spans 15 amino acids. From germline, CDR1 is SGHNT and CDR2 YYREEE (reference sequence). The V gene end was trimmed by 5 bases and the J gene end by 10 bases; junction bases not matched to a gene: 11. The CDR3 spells CASSSPGQGSGKLFF. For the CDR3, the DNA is TGTGCCAGCAGTTCCCCGGGACAGGGGTCGGGAAAACTGTTTTTT.

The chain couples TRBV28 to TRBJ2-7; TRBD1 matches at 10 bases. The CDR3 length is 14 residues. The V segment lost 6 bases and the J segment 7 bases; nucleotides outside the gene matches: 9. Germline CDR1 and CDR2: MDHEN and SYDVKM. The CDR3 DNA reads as TGTGCCAGCAGCCCCGGGACAGGGGCAAGAGAGCAGTACTTC. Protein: CASSPGTGAREQYF.

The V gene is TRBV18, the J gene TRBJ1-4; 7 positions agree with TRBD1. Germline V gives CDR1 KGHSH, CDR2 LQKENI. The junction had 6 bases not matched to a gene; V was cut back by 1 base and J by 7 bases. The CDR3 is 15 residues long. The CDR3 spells CASSPRGPGGEKLFF. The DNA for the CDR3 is TGTGCCAGCTCACCACGCGGGCCAGGGGGTGAAAAACTGTTTTTT.

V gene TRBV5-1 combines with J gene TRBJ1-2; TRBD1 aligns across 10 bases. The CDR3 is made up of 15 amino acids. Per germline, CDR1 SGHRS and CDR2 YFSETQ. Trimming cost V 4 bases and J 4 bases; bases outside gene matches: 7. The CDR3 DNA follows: TGCGCCAGCAGCCTTACCGGGACAGGGGTCTATGGCTACACCTTC. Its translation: CASSLTGTGVYGYTF.

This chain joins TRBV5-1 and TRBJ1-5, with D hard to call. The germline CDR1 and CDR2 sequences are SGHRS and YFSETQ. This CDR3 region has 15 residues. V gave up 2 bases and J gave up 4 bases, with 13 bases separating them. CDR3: CASSLGEGFNQPQHF. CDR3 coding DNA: TGCGCCAGCAGCTTAGGAGAGGGATTTAATCAGCCCCAGCATTTT.

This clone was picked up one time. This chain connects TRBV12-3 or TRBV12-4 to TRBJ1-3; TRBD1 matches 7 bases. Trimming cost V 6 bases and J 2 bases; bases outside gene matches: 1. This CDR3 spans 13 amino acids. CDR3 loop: CASRGTAGNTIYF. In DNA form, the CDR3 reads TGTGCCAGCAGGGGGACAGCTGGAAACACCATATATTTT.

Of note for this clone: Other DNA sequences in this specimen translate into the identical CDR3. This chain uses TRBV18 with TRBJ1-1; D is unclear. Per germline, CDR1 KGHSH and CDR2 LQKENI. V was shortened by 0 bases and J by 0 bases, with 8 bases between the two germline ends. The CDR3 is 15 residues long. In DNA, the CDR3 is TGTGCCAGCTCACCACCGGGAGGGTTGAACACTGAAGCTTTCTTT. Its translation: CASSPPGGLNTEAFF.

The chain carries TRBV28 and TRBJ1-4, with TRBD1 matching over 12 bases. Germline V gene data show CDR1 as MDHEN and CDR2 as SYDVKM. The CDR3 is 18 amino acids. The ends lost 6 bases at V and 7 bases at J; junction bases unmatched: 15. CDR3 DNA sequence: TGTGCCAGCAGCTCTTCCGGGACAGGGGGCGCCTTAGGTGAAAAACTGTTTTTT. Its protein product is CASSSSGTGGALGEKLFF. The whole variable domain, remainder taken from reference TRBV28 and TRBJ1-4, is DVKVTQSSRYLVKRTGEKVFLECVQDMDHENMFWYRQDPGLGLRLIYFSYDVKMKEKGDIPEGYSVSREKKERFSLILESASTNQTSMYLCASSSSGTGGALGEKLFFGSGTQLSVL.

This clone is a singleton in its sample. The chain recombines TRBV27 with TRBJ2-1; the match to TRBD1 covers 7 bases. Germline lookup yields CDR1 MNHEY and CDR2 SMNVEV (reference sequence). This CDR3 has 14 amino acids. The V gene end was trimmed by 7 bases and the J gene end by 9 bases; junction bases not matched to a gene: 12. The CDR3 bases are TGTGCCAGCATTCCGACAGGGAAGAATAGTGAGCAGTTCTTC. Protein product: CASIPTGKNSEQFF.

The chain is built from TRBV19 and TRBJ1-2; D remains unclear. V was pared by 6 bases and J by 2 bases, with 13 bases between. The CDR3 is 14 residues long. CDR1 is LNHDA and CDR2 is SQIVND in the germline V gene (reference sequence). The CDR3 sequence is CASSKRNLNYGYTF. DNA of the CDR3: TGTGCCAGTAGCAAGAGGAACTTGAACTATGGCTACACCTTC.

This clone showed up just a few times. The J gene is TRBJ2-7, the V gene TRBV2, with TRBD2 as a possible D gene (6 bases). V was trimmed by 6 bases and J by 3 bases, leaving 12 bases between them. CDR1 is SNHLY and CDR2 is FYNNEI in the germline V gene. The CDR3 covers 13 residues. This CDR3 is CASSRGTDYEQYF. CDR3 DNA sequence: TGTGCCAGCAGCCGGGGGACGGACTACGAGCAGTACTTC.

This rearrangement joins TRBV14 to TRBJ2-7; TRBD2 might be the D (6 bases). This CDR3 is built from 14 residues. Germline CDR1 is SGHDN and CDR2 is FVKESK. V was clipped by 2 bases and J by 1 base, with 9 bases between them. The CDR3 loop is CASSQHRESYEQYF. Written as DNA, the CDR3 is TGTGCCAGCAGCCAACACCGGGAGTCCTACGAGCAGTACTTC.

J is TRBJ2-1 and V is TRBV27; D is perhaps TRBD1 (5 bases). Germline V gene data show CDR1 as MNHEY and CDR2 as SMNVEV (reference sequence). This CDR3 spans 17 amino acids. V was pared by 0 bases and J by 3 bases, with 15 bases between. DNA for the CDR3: TGTGCCAGCAGTTTATCAGCAGGGATCAACGGCTACAATGAGCAGTTCTTC. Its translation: CASSLSAGINGYNEQFF.